The rows below give T cell receptor beta chains drawn from one sample of a study of radiation and T cells in renal cell carcinoma. TCRdb keeps only in-frame clones here, not all; method: immunoSEQ multiplex PCR. The sample carries 100,000 to 150,000 clones, roughly four fifths recorded once. The sequences come from blood, collected from a patient whose treatment included radiotherapy and nephrectomy. Every receptor here comes from a man in his fifties or sixties with renal cell carcinoma. Both conserved end residues are part of each CDR3. The D gene is left open where the match is weak. Size is stated for part of the rows, as once, few or many counts, or as a class when the clone is expanded.

D gene,clone size,J gene,V gene,CDR3 protein,CDR3 DNA
NA,NA,TRBJ1-2,TRBV6-1,CASSKTGNYGYTF,TGTGCCAGCAGTAAGACAGGAAACTATGGCTACACCTTC
TRBD1,NA,TRBJ2-5,TRBV18,CASSPLDRGIQETQYF,TGTGCCAGCTCACCACTGGACAGGGGAATCCAAGAGACCCAGTACTTC
TRBD1,once,TRBJ2-3,TRBV30,CAWSAGTGGSFVDTQYF,TGTGCCTGGAGTGCCGGGACAGGGGGCTCTTTTGTGGATACGCAGTATTTT
NA,few,TRBJ1-1,TRBV14,CASSGGLDTEAFF,TGTGCCAGCAGCGGGGGGCTTGACACTGAAGCTTTCTTT
NA,NA,TRBJ1-1,TRBV9,CASSPGQGPEAFF,TGTGCCAGCAGCCCGGGTCAGGGTCCTGAAGCTTTCTTT
NA,NA,TRBJ2-2,TRBV5-1,CASSLAGLSTGELFF,TGCGCCAGCAGCTTGGCTGGGCTTAGCACCGGGGAGCTGTTTTTT
NA,NA,TRBJ2-7,TRBV28,CASSSGAAGPYYEQYF,TGTGCCAGCAGTAGCGGCGCGGCGGGGCCATACTACGAGCAGTACTTC
NA,NA,TRBJ1-5,TRBV28,CASSLRQDLYSNQPQHF,TGTGCCAGCAGTTTAAGACAGGACCTGTATAGCAATCAGCCCCAGCATTTT
NA,NA,TRBJ2-1,TRBV19,CASSMFGSAEQFF,TGTGCCAGTAGTATGTTTGGTTCGGCTGAGCAGTTCTTC
TRBD1,once,TRBJ1-3,TRBV5-6,CASSLAGGRGGTIYF,TGTGCCAGCAGCTTGGCAGGGGGCCGAGGAGGCACCATATATTTT
TRBD1,NA,TRBJ1-4,TRBV7-2,CASSWTGFGEKLFF,TGTGCCAGCAGCTGGACAGGGTTCGGGGAAAAACTGTTTTTT
TRBD1,NA,TRBJ1-2,TRBV15,CATSRDRDSSYGYTF,TGTGCCACCAGCAGAGACCGGGACAGCTCATATGGCTACACCTTC
TRBD1,few,TRBJ1-2,TRBV19,CASSIMTGNYGYTF,TGTGCCAGTAGCATAATGACAGGGAACTATGGCTACACCTTC
NA,NA,TRBJ2-7,TRBV21-1,CASSTQKQGAACFEQYF,TGTGCCAGCAGCACCCAAAAACAGGGAGCTGCTTGTTTCGAGCAGTACTTC
TRBD1,NA,TRBJ2-1,TRBV7-2,CASSLDRGNEQFF,TGTGCCAGCAGCTTAGACAGGGGGAATGAGCAGTTCTTC
TRBD2,NA,TRBJ2-3,TRBV2,CASSATSGRTYTDTQYF,TGTGCCAGCAGCGCCACTAGCGGGAGGACTTACACAGATACGCAGTATTTT
TRBD1,NA,TRBJ1-1,TRBV2,CASIRDRESEAFF,TGTGCCAGCATCCGGGACAGGGAATCTGAAGCTTTCTTT
NA,NA,TRBJ1-1,TRBV6-5,CASSSQTANTEAFF,TGTGCCAGCAGTTCCCAGACAGCGAACACTGAAGCTTTCTTT
NA,NA,TRBJ2-2,TRBV5-4,CASSLSRGNTGELFF,TGTGCCAGCAGCTTGTCCAGGGGGAACACCGGGGAGCTGTTTTTT
NA,NA,TRBJ2-3,TRBV5-1,CASSLALPSTDTQYF,TGCGCCAGCAGCTTGGCCCTACCTAGCACAGATACGCAGTATTTT
TRBD1,NA,TRBJ2-7,TRBV6-1,CAILRDSLDEQYF,TGTGCCATCCTGAGGGACAGCCTGGACGAGCAGTACTTC
TRBD1,many,TRBJ1-4,TRBV16,CASSQNRDRGEKLFF,TGTGCCAGCAGCCAAAACCGGGACAGGGGTGAAAAACTGTTTTTT
NA,NA,TRBJ2-3,TRBV7-2,CASSLSTDTQYF,TGTGCCAGCAGCTTAAGCACAGATACGCAGTATTTT
TRBD2,NA,TRBJ2-1,TRBV6-5,CASRKLAGLYNEQFF,TGTGCCAGCAGAAAACTAGCGGGGCTATACAATGAGCAGTTCTTC
NA,once,TRBJ2-3,TRBV19,CASSMTGDPDTQYF,TGTGCCAGTAGTATGACAGGAGACCCAGATACGCAGTATTTT
TRBD2,few,TRBJ2-2,TRBV7-9,CASSTAVGLATGELFF,TGTGCCAGCAGCACAGCAGTAGGACTAGCGACCGGGGAGCTGTTTTTT
TRBD1,NA,TRBJ1-4,TRBV9,CASSPGQGFNEKLFF,TGTGCCAGCAGCCCGGGACAGGGGTTTAATGAAAAACTGTTTTTT
NA,NA,TRBJ1-4,TRBV27,CASSLLAAGAEKLFF,TGTGCCAGCAGTTTACTGGCGGCCGGGGCTGAAAAACTGTTTTTT
NA,NA,TRBJ2-7,TRBV29-1,CSPAGYEQYF,TGCAGCCCGGCAGGTTACGAGCAGTACTTC
NA,NA,TRBJ1-1,TRBV4-1,CASSQRSMNTEAFF,TGCGCCAGCAGCCAAAGGTCCATGAACACTGAAGCTTTCTTT
TRBD1,NA,TRBJ1-6,TRBV6-1,CAGGQGGNSPLHF,TGTGCCGGAGGACAGGGCGGCAATTCACCCCTCCACTTT
NA,NA,TRBJ2-5,TRBV5-1,CASSPLTQDAKTQYF,TGCGCCAGCAGCCCACTGACGCAGGACGCCAAGACCCAGTACTTC
TRBD2,few,TRBJ2-5,TRBV7-9,CASSKGLDKETQYF,TGTGCCAGCAGCAAGGGACTAGACAAAGAGACCCAGTACTTC
NA,NA,TRBJ2-3,TRBV9,CASSVAGGHSTDTQYF,TGTGCCAGCAGCGTAGCGGGCGGGCACAGCACAGATACGCAGTATTTT
TRBD1,once,TRBJ1-1,TRBV4-1,CASSQGLLYRGPEAFF,TGCGCCAGCAGCCAAGGGTTACTATACAGGGGCCCTGAAGCTTTCTTT
TRBD1,NA,TRBJ1-3,TRBV4-1,CASSLVTGFSGNTIYF,TGCGCCAGCAGCCTTGTGACAGGGTTTTCTGGAAACACCATATATTTT
TRBD1,NA,TRBJ2-7,TRBV18,CASSSTGGEGEQYF,TGTGCCAGCTCCTCGACAGGGGGCGAAGGCGAGCAGTACTTC
TRBD2,NA,TRBJ2-1,TRBV5-1,CASSRGEHLEQFF,TGCGCCAGCAGCCGGGGGGAGCATTTGGAGCAGTTCTTC
NA,few,TRBJ1-4,TRBV4-3,CASSQDRREKLFF,TGCGCCAGCAGCCAAGATCGAAGGGAAAAACTGTTTTTT
NA,NA,TRBJ2-3,TRBV7-9,CASSRDTQYF,TGTGCCAGTTCTAGAGATACGCAGTATTTT
TRBD2,once,TRBJ2-7,TRBV4-1,CASSQARGGSYEQYF,TGCGCCAGCAGCCAAGCTCGCGGGGGGTCCTACGAGCAGTACTTC
TRBD1,NA,TRBJ1-2,TRBV15,CATSRPGQGFYGYTF,TGTGCCACCAGCAGACCGGGACAGGGATTTTATGGCTACACCTTC
NA,once,TRBJ1-3,TRBV30,CAWSLVSSIRGNTIYF,TGTGCCTGGAGTTTAGTGTCGTCCATCCGGGGAAACACCATATATTTT
NA,NA,TRBJ1-1,TRBV10-3,CAISTGIGIHSTEAFF,TGTGCCATCAGCACAGGGATCGGGATACACTCTACTGAAGCTTTCTTT
TRBD2,NA,TRBJ2-5,TRBV5-1,CASSFRTSGGGTESQYF,TGCGCCAGCAGCTTCAGGACTAGCGGGGGGGGCACGGAGTCCCAGTACTTC
NA,NA,TRBJ1-1,TRBV2,CASRATASNTEAFF,TGTGCCAGTAGGGCGACAGCGTCGAACACTGAAGCTTTCTTT
TRBD2,NA,TRBJ2-2,TRBV19,CASSTRPGLGFHRGGELFF,TGTGCCAGTAGTACCAGACCGGGACTAGGTTTCCATAGGGGCGGGGAGCTGTTTTTT
TRBD1,NA,TRBJ2-7,TRBV5-1,CASSLAIRSGGGSEQYF,TGCGCCAGCAGCTTGGCTATTAGGTCAGGGGGCGGGTCCGAGCAGTACTTC
TRBD2,NA,TRBJ2-7,TRBV7-2,CASSPAGVREQYF,TGTGCCAGCAGCCCCGCGGGAGTTCGGGAGCAGTACTTC
NA,NA,TRBJ2-7,TRBV28,CASSQGVFSYEQYF,TGTGCCAGCAGCCAAGGGGTTTTCTCCTACGAGCAGTACTTC
TRBD1,NA,TRBJ2-7,TRBV5-8,CASSLGTGLAYEQYF,TGTGCCAGCAGCTTGGGGACAGGTTTAGCCTACGAGCAGTACTTC
TRBD1,NA,TRBJ2-1,TRBV29-1,CSVERQGGYNEQFF,TGCAGCGTTGAACGACAGGGGGGATACAATGAGCAGTTCTTC
NA,NA,TRBJ2-7,TRBV18,CASSPPTGSGEQYF,TGTGCCAGCTCACCTCCTACAGGGTCGGGCGAGCAGTACTTC